The 28 T cell receptor beta chains reported below all come from one sample, sequenced in a study of T-cell reconstitution after alpha-beta-depleted transplantation in children. This sample's TCRbeta library carried unique molecular identifier barcodes. Each CDR3 protein is one row after TCRdb ran MiXCR on the PCR reads. The sample lists just under 550,000 distinct CDR3 sequences; about 17% were seen once. The sample consisted of PBMCs from the stem cell graft donor, taken from the stem cell graft. These TCRs come from a human donor who donated a stem cell graft to a child with acute lymphoblastic leukemia.

The chain has TRBV7-8 and TRBJ2-3; either TRBD1 or TRBD2 may supply D (5 bases each). Trimming left V 2 bases short and J 2 bases short, with 14 bases between. The CDR3 is 16 residues long. CDR1 SGHVS and CDR2 FQNEAQ come from the germline V gene. The CDR3 protein is CASSLKRRGPTDTQYF. The CDR3 DNA is TGTGCCAGCAGCTTAAAACGTCGGGGCCCCACAGATACGCAGTATTTT.

The rearrangement joins TRBV12-3 or TRBV12-4 to TRBJ2-1; a weak D match, TRBD2 (6 bases). V was shortened by 8 bases and J by 8 bases, with 13 bases between the two germline ends. The CDR3 extends over 12 amino acids. The CDR3 nucleotides are TGTGCCAGCCGGGAGTCCCCGTATGAGCAGTTCTTC. It codes for CASRESPYEQFF.

Only a few counts were recorded for this clonotype. The chain couples TRBV6-1 to TRBJ1-5, with TRBD1 matching over 9 bases. The germline gives CDR1 MNHNS, CDR2 SASEGT. Trimming at V came to 6 bases and at J to 1 base, leaving 7 bases not matched to a gene. This CDR3 region has 16 residues. The CDR3 DNA reads as TGTGCCAGCAGGGCACAGGGGGCGGCGAGCAATCAGCCCCAGCATTTT. Protein sequence: CASRAQGAASNQPQHF.

The table lists this clonotype with a few counts. J is TRBJ1-5 and V is TRBV27; 7 positions agree with TRBD1. Trimming at V came to 5 bases and at J to 1 base, leaving 2 bases not matched to a gene. Germline CDR1 MNHEY, CDR2 SMNVEV (reference sequence). The CDR3 spans 14 residues. The CDR3 region is CASSAGQSNQPQHF. In DNA form, the CDR3 reads TGTGCCAGCAGTGCGGGACAGAGCAATCAGCCCCAGCATTTT.

V and J are TRBV20-1 and TRBJ2-1; 7 bases are a match to TRBD1. The germline V gene has CDR1 DFQATT and CDR2 SNEGSKA (reference sequence). The CDR3 consists of 15 residues. The J segment lost 3 bases and the V segment lost 3 bases, leaving 8 bases of the junction unmatched. In DNA, the CDR3 is TGCAGTGCTAGCGACCCGGGACAGAGCTACAATGAGCAGTTCTTC. Its translation is CSASDPGQSYNEQFF.

There are a few counts of this clonotype. CDR3 in DNA: TGTGCCAGCAGGAAGGGACTAGCTCCCTACGAGCAGTACTTC. This sequence encodes CASRKGLAPYEQYF. The V gene is TRBV12-3 or TRBV12-4, the J gene TRBJ2-7, with 9 nucleotides matching TRBD2. The length of the CDR3 is 14 residues. With 6 bases clipped from V and 2 bases from J, the junction kept 5 bases outside the gene matches.

This clonotype was recorded a few times. The rearrangement links TRBV6-2 or TRBV6-3 to TRBJ2-1; the match to TRBD1 covers 8 bases. This CDR3 region has 13 residues. The V gene end was trimmed by 4 bases and the J gene end by 5 bases; junction bases not matched to a gene: 1. Germline V gene sequence: CDR1 MNHEY, CDR2 SVGEGT. CDR3 in amino acids: CASSWTGNNEQFF. The CDR3, as DNA: TGTGCCAGCAGTTGGACAGGGAACAATGAGCAGTTCTTC.

This clonotype turned up a few times. The chain is built from TRBV10-3 and TRBJ1-1, with D unclear. This CDR3 contains 15 residues. The V and J ends lost 0 bases and 0 bases respectively, with 8 bases between them. The germline V gene encodes CDR1 ENHRY and CDR2 SYGVKD. This CDR3 reads CAISESVILNTEAFF. The CDR3, as DNA: TGTGCCATCAGTGAGTCGGTGATCTTGAACACTGAAGCTTTCTTT.

This clonotype has ten or more counts. An end of the junction does not agree with germline; a read error may underlie this. The genes are TRBV12-3 or TRBV12-4 and TRBJ1-3, with D possibly being TRBD1 (5 bases). The CDR3 spans 14 residues. The CDR3 region has the DNA TGCGCCAGCAGCTCGGGGACCGGAGGAAACACCATATATTTT. Translating it yields CASSSGTGGNTIYF.

J is TRBJ2-4 and V is TRBV20-1, with TRBD1 matching over 7 bases. V was pared by 1 base and J by 9 bases, with 3 bases of the junction left unmatched. Germline V CDR1 and CDR2: DFQATT, SNEGSKA (reference sequence). This CDR3 region has 12 residues. The CDR3 spells CSARVRDSIQYF. CDR3 DNA sequence: TGCAGTGCTAGAGTCCGGGACAGCATTCAGTACTTC.

This clonotype was seen a handful of times. The chain carries TRBV29-1 and TRBJ1-1; D unclear. The germline CDR1 and CDR2 sequences are SQVTM and ANQGSEA. The CDR3 is 15 residues long. Trimming removed 4 bases from V and 0 bases from J, with 15 bases in between. The CDR3 nucleotides are TGCAGCGTTGGGAAGCAATCCGAACTGAACACTGAAGCTTTCTTT. It yields the protein CSVGKQSELNTEAFF. Filled out from reference TRBV29-1 and TRBJ1-1, the complete variable domain reads SAVISQKPSRDICQRGTSLTIQCQVDSQVTMMFWYRQQPGQSLTLIATANQGSEATYESGFVIDKFPISRPNLTFSTLTVSNMSPEDSSIYLCSVGKQSELNTEAFFGQGTRLTVV.

There are a few counts of this clonotype. The chain combines TRBV27 with TRBJ1-1, with D maybe TRBD1 (6 bases). CDR3 size: 16 residues. CDR1 and CDR2 from the germline V gene are MNHEY and SMNVEV (reference sequence). V lost 10 bases and J lost 4, with 25 bases in between. The CDR3 DNA sequence: TGTGCCACCAGGGGATTGGTGTGGGCAGGACGCACTGAAGCTTTCTTT. This sequence encodes CATRGLVWAGRTEAFF.

The chain employs TRBV12-3 or TRBV12-4 and TRBJ1-5; D gene uncertain. Trimming left V 5 bases short and J 1 base short, with 6 bases between. CDR3 length: 13 residues. In nucleotides, the CDR3 is TGTGCCAGCAGTGTCCACAGCAATCAGCCCCAGCATTTT. The encoded protein is CASSVHSNQPQHF.

This clonotype was recorded a few times. The rearrangement uses TRBV20-1 and TRBJ2-5; the D gene is possibly TRBD1 (5 bases). With 3 bases removed from V and 2 bases from J, the gap between germline ends came to 13 bases. This CDR3 contains 14 residues. Germline CDR1 is DFQATT and CDR2 is SNEGSKA (reference sequence). CDR3 nucleotides: TGCAGTGCTAGGCAGACAGTTGGTCAAGAGACCCAGTACTTC. This codes for CSARQTVGQETQYF.

The rearrangement links TRBV5-1 to TRBJ1-1; TRBD1 matches at 8 bases. The junction had 11 bases not matched to a gene; V was cut back by 4 bases and J by 0 bases. The V gene's germline CDR1 is SGHRS and CDR2 YFSETQ. The CDR3 has 17 amino acids. The CDR3 DNA follows: TGCGCCAGCAGCGGAGAAGACAGGGGCCCTTTGAACACTGAAGCTTTCTTT. The encoded protein is CASSGEDRGPLNTEAFF.

This clonotype was counted a few times. The chain is built from TRBV7-9 and TRBJ2-6; possibly TRBD2 for D (6 bases). CDR1 is SEHNR, CDR2 FQNEAQ, per germline (reference sequence). The length of the CDR3 is 16 residues. V was pared by 4 bases and J by 0 bases, with 10 bases between. In nucleotides, the CDR3 is TGTGCCAGCAGCTGGGGGGTCCGCTCTGGGGCCAACGTCCTGACTTTC. As protein: CASSWGVRSGANVLTF.

The sample holds a few counts of this clonotype. V usage is TRBV11-2 and J usage is TRBJ2-4; D call uncertain. This CDR3 has 14 residues. Germline V gene lookup returns CDR1 SGHAT and CDR2 FQNNGV. The germline V and J ends were trimmed by 6 bases and 2 bases, with 11 bases remaining between them. The chain's CDR3 is CASRRIGTKNIQYF. DNA for the CDR3: TGTGCCAGCAGGAGGATAGGGACCAAAAACATTCAGTACTTC.

In this sample, this clonotype turned up many times. The V gene is TRBV13, the J gene TRBJ2-3, with 10 bases aligning to TRBD2. The CDR3 runs 15 residues. The germline gives CDR1 PRHDT, CDR2 FYEKMQ (reference sequence). Losses at the gene ends were 5 bases for V and 1 base for J; bases not matched to a gene: 3. CDR3 sequence: CASSTGLAGTDTQYF. CDR3 coding DNA: TGTGCCAGCAGCACTGGACTAGCGGGCACAGATACGCAGTATTTT. Full variable domain (remainder filled in from reference TRBV13 and TRBJ2-3): AAGVIQSPRHLIKEKRETATLKCYPIPRHDTVYWYQQGPGQDPQFLISFYEKMQSDKGSIPDRFSAQQFSDYHSELNMSSLELGDSALYFCASSTGLAGTDTQYFGPGTRLTVL.

CDR3 amino acids: CASSYIFVAGGNTGELFF. CDR3 DNA: TGTGCCAGCAGTTACATTTTTGTAGCGGGAGGGAACACCGGGGAGCTGTTTTTT. The J gene is TRBJ2-2, the V gene TRBV6-5; 10 nucleotides agree with TRBD2. The CDR3 is 18 residues long. Germline V lookup: CDR1 MNHEY, CDR2 SVGAGI. The V and J ends lost 2 bases and 1 base, in that order; junction bases with no gene match: 7.

This clonotype was counted only a few times. This sequence joins TRBV4-1 and TRBJ1-2; no firm D call. This CDR3 region has 13 residues. The V and J ends lost 0 bases and 3 bases respectively, with 5 bases between them. Germline V gene sequence: CDR1 MGHRA, CDR2 YSYEKL. This CDR3 is CASSQEWDYGYTF. The CDR3 DNA is TGCGCCAGCAGCCAAGAGTGGGACTATGGCTACACCTTC.

The rearrangement links TRBV5-1 to TRBJ2-3; D call uncertain. V was trimmed by 2 bases and J by 2 bases, leaving 12 bases between them. Germline CDR1 and CDR2: SGHRS and YFSETQ. CDR3 length: 15 amino acids. For the CDR3, the DNA is TGCGCCAGCAGCTTCGATATGGATAACACAGATACGCAGTATTTT. It translates to CASSFDMDNTDTQYF. Full variable domain (rest looked up from reference TRBV5-1 and TRBJ2-3): KAGVTQTPRYLIKTRGQQVTLSCSPISGHRSVSWYQQTPGQGLQFLFEYFSETQRNKGNFPGRFSGRQFSNSRSEMNVSTLELGDSALYLCASSFDMDNTDTQYFGPGTRLTVL.

The gene calls are TRBV29-1 and TRBJ2-2; maybe TRBD1 (6 bases). V was clipped by 3 bases and J by 5 bases, with 19 bases between them. CDR3 size: 16 residues. Germline-derived CDR1 and CDR2 are SQVTM and ANQGSEA. The chain's CDR3 is CSVEDNRESETGELFF. The CDR3 coding sequence is TGCAGCGTTGAGGATAACAGGGAGAGTGAAACCGGGGAGCTGTTTTTT.

This clonotype was seen more than once but under ten times. The CDR3 region is CSVRQGAGSNEQFF. The CDR3 DNA follows: TGCAGTGTTCGACAGGGGGCCGGGTCGAATGAGCAGTTCTTC. The genes are TRBV20-1 and TRBJ2-1; 10 bases fit TRBD1. The germline V gene has CDR1 DFQATT and CDR2 SNEGSKA (reference sequence). The length of the CDR3 is 14 residues. V dropped 7 bases and J dropped 7; count of bases not matched to a gene: 10.

The chain links TRBV19 to TRBJ2-5, with TRBD1 matching over 10 bases. Trimming at V came to 6 bases and at J to 3 bases, leaving 4 bases not matched to a gene. Germline V CDR1 and CDR2: LNHDA, SQIVND (reference sequence). This CDR3 has 14 residues. The CDR3 here is CASSDRGLKETQYF. Here the CDR3 DNA reads TGTGCCAGTAGCGACAGGGGGCTCAAAGAGACCCAGTACTTC.

The table lists this clonotype with a few counts. This chain joins TRBV25-1 and TRBJ1-5, with TRBD1 as a possible D gene (5 bases). The CDR3 loop spans 15 amino acids. From germline, CDR1 is MGHDK and CDR2 SYGVNS. Deletions cut 1 base from V and 2 bases from J, with 9 bases between. The CDR3 region has the DNA TGTGCCAGCAGTGAATCAGGGATGGGCAATCAGCCCCAGCATTTT. Amino acids: CASSESGMGNQPQHF.

This rearrangement joins TRBV20-1 to TRBJ1-1; D is ambiguous. V dropped 0 bases and J dropped 4 bases, with 6 bases sitting between them. This CDR3 contains 12 residues. Germline CDR1 and CDR2: DFQATT and SNEGSKA (reference sequence). CDR3 loop: CSARDPRTEAFF. The CDR3 coding sequence is TGCAGTGCTAGAGACCCCCGCACTGAAGCTTTCTTT.

This clonotype has just a few counts. V gene TRBV27 combines with J gene TRBJ2-5; D is perhaps TRBD1 (6 bases). The ends were cut back, 5 bases at V and 5 bases at J, with 15 bases in the middle. Looked up from germline, CDR1 is MNHEY and CDR2 is SMNVEV (reference sequence). This CDR3 has 14 residues. CDR3 amino acids: CASSSQGPGETQYF. CDR3 DNA sequence: TGTGCCAGCAGTAGCCAGGGGCCGGGGGAGACCCAGTACTTC.

V gene TRBV15 combines with J gene TRBJ2-2; D is ambiguous. The CDR3 runs to 13 residues. CDR1 and CDR2 (germline): LNHNV, YYDKDF (reference sequence). V lost 6 bases to trimming and J lost 2 bases, with 7 bases between them. Written as DNA, the CDR3 is TGTGCCACCAGGCGGCTTAACACCGGGGAGCTGTTTTTT. It encodes CATRRLNTGELFF.